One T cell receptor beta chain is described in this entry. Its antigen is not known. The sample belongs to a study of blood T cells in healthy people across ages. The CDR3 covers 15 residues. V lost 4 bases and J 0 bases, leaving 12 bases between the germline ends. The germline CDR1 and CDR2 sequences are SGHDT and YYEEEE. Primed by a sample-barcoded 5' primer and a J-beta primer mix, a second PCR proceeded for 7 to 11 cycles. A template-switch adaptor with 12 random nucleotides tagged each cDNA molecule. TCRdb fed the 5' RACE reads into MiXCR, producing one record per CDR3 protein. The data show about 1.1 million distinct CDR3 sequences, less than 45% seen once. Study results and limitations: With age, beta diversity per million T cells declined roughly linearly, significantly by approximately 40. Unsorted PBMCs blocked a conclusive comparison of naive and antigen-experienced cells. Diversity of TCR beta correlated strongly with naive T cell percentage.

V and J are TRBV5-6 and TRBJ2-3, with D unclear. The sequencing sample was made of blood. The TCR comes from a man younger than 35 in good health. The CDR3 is CASSTATTSTDTQYF. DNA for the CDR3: TGTGCCAGCAGCACCGCTACTACTAGCACAGATACGCAGTATTTT.